These 9 T cell receptor beta chains were all obtained from the same sample, sequenced in a study of shared clonotypes between healthy human individuals (dated by TCRdb to 2020 to 2022). Library preparation was by the immunoSEQ multiplex PCR assay. The table was pulled from immuneACCESS by TCRdb, which kept in-frame rearrangements only. Such tables lose some clones; where checked, under half of the loss comes from unresolved V genes, and the rest has no known cause. Within this sample are some 240,000 clones, with 60% to 80% of them counted one time only. The ten largest clones capture over 8.5% of the sample. Sequencing was performed on memory CD4+ T cells sorted from blood. The sample's cell subset or site, from its label and the paper: CD45RA-negative fraction. The receptors originated from a man aged 25-45 years in good health.

This clone was seen at least ten times. This rearrangement joins TRBV15 to TRBJ1-4; D possibly corresponds to TRBD1 (6 bases). Trimming removed 3 bases from V and 17 bases from J, with 25 bases in between. This CDR3 spans 15 amino acids. The V gene's germline CDR1 is LNHNV and CDR2 YYDKDF (reference sequence). This CDR3 is CATSSSGETLDSLFF. CDR3 sequence (DNA): TGTGCCACCAGCAGTTCCGGAGAAACCCTGGACAGCTTATTTTTT.

The chain is built from TRBV29-1 and TRBJ1-5; weak D call: TRBD1 (5 bases). The germline gives CDR1 SQVTM, CDR2 ANQGSEA. The CDR3 length is 15 residues. V was shortened by 5 bases and J by 5 bases, with 19 bases between the two germline ends. In nucleotides, the CDR3 is TGCAGCGTTTCAAACCGGGACGGTGGGGATCAGCCCCAGCATTTT. This sequence encodes CSVSNRDGGDQPQHF. Combining the CDR3 with reference TRBV29-1 and TRBJ1-5 gives the whole variable domain SAVISQKPSRDICQRGTSLTIQCQVDSQVTMMFWYRQQPGQSLTLIATANQGSEATYESGFVIDKFPISRPNLTFSTLTVSNMSPEDSSIYLCSVSNRDGGDQPQHFGDGTRLSIL.

This clone was recorded many times. The same CDR3 also results from other DNA sequences found in this sample. V usage is TRBV27 and J usage is TRBJ2-7; no reliable D call. CDR1 is MNHEY, CDR2 SMNVEV, per germline (reference sequence). The CDR3 has 15 residues. The V end lost 3 bases, the J end lost 2 bases, and 14 bases lay between the germline ends. This chain's CDR3 is CASSLKGLGTYEQYF. The CDR3 nucleotides read TGTGCCAGCAGTTTGAAGGGTTTGGGCACCTACGAGCAGTACTTC.

The rearrangement joins TRBV18 to TRBJ2-1, with 8 bases lining up with TRBD2. Germline-derived CDR1 and CDR2 are KGHSH and LQKENI. The trim removed 4 bases at V and 2 bases at J, leaving 7 bases unmatched. The CDR3 runs 16 residues. This CDR3 reads CASSQSGGGTYNEQFF. The CDR3 coding sequence is TGTGCCAGCTCACAGTCGGGAGGGGGAACCTACAATGAGCAGTTCTTC.

This clone has only one observation. The chain recombines TRBV5-4 with TRBJ1-5, with D unclear. Germline V gene lookup returns CDR1 SGHNT and CDR2 YYREEE (reference sequence). The CDR3 contains 13 residues. V lost 4 bases to trimming and J lost 5 bases, with 10 bases between them. The CDR3 DNA sequence: TGTGCCAGCAGCCTCGGACGGGATCAGCCCCAGCATTTT. Translated, it gives CASSLGRDQPQHF.

The chain combines TRBV19 with TRBJ2-3, with 7 bases that match TRBD2. The CDR3 runs to 14 residues. Germline assignment: CDR1 LNHDA and CDR2 SQIVND (reference sequence). Trimming removed 8 bases from V and 1 base from J; junction bases left unmatched: 6. CDR3 residues: CASSPSGGTDTQYF. CDR3 nucleotides: TGTGCCAGTTCTCCTAGCGGCGGCACAGATACGCAGTATTTT. The full variable domain, completed using reference TRBV19 and TRBJ2-3, is DGGITQSPKYLFRKEGQNVTLSCEQNLNHDAMYWYRQDPGQGLRLIYYSQIVNDFQKGDIAEGYSVSREKKESFPLTVTSAQKNPTAFYLCASSPSGGTDTQYFGPGTRLTVL.

The genes are TRBV6-5 and TRBJ1-1; TRBD1 might be the D (6 bases). Germline V gene lookup returns CDR1 MNHEY and CDR2 SVGAGI. Between the trimmed V and J ends, which lost 6 bases and 0 bases, there was a span of 11 bases. This CDR3 contains 14 residues. The DNA for the CDR3 is TGTGCCAGCAGCCAGACAGGCTTGAACACTGAAGCTTTCTTT. This sequence encodes CASSQTGLNTEAFF.

The chain uses TRBV6-5 and TRBJ2-7, with 9 positions matching TRBD1. This CDR3 spans 14 amino acids. V gave up 5 bases and J gave up 5 bases; unmatched junction bases: 7. Germline CDR1 reads MNHEY; CDR2 reads SVGAGI. In DNA, the CDR3 is TGTGCCAGCAGTAAGGGGGACAGGGCCCACGAGCAGTACTTC. This translates into CASSKGDRAHEQYF.

The chain joins TRBV28 to TRBJ2-3, with D perhaps matching TRBD1 or TRBD2 (5 bases each). V was pared by 3 bases and J by 10 bases, with 11 bases between. CDR3 length: 12 amino acids. The germline CDR1 and CDR2 sequences are MDHEN and SYDVKM. The CDR3 bases are TGTGCCAGCAGTTTGAGGGCCAGGGCGCAGTATTTT. This sequence encodes CASSLRARAQYF.